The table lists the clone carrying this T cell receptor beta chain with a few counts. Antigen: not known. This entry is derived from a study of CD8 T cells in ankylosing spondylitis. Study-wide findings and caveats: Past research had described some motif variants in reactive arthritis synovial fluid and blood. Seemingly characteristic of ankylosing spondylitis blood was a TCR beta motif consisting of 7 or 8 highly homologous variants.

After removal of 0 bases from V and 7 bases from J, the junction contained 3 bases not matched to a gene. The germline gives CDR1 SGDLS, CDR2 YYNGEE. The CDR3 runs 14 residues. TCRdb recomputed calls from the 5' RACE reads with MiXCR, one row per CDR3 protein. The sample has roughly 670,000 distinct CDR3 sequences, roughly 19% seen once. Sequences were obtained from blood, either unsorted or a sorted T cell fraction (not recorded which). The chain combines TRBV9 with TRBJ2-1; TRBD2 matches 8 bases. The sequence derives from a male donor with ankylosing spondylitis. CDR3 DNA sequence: TGTGCCAGCAGCGTAGTTGGCGGGAGGAATGAGCAGTTCTTC. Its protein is CASSVVGGRNEQFF.